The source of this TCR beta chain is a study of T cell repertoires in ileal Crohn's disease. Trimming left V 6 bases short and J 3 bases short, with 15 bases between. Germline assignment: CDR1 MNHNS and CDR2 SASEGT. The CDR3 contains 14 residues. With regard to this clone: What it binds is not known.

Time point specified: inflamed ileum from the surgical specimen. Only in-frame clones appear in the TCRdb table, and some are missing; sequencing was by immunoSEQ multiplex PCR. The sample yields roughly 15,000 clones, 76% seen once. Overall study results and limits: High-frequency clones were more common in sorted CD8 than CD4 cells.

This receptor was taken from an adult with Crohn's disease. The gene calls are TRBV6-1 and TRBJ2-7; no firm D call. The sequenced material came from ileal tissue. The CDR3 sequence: CASRLFDTNYEQYF. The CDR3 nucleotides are TGTGCCAGCAGATTATTTGACACAAACTACGAGCAGTACTTC.